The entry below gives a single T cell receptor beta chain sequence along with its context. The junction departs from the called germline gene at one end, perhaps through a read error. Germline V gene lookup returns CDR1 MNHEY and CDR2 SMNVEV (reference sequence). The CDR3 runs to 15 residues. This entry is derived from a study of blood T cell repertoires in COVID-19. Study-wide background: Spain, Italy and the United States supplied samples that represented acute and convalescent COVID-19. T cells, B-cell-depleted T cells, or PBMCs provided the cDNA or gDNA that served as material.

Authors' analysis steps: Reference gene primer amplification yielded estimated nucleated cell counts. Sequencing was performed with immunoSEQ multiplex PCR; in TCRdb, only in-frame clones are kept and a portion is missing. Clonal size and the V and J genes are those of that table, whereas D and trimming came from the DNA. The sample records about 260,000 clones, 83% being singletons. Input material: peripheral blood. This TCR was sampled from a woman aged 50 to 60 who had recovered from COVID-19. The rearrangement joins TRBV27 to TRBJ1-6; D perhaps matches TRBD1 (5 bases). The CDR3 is CASSLSTVYNSPLHF. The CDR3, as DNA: TGTGCCAGCAGTTTATCGACAGTTTATAATTCGCCCCTCCACTTT.